The rows below give T cell receptor beta chains drawn from one sample of a study of cytomegalovirus exposure and HLA in healthy donors. Produced via immunoSEQ multiplex PCR; TCRdb's table is partial and in-frame only. This sample has 110,000 to 150,000 clones, with 60% to 75% found just once. The sequenced material came from PBMCs. The receptor source for this set is a man aged 30-40 years in good health and CMV-seronegative. Each CDR3 is given with its conserved first and last residue. D genes are given only for firm matches. Clone size is not always given. Where it is, it says once, few, many or a class for expanded clones.

>-|TRBV19|-|TRBJ1-1
TGTGCCAGTAATGGACTCATGAACACTGAAGCTTTCTTT
CASNGLMNTEAFF
>-|TRBV5-1|-|TRBJ1-3
TGCGCCAGCAGCAAGGACTACTCTGGAAACACCATATATTTT
CASSKDYSGNTIYF
>-|TRBV5-8|-|TRBJ1-2
TGTGCCAGCAGCCGCGGTGGGGGCGCCACGATCCATGGCTACACCTTC
CASSRGGGATIHGYTF
>TRBD1|TRBV27|-|TRBJ2-7
TGTGCCAGCAGTTTATCGTTCCGGGACAGTTCCTACGAGCAGTACTTC
CASSLSFRDSSYEQYF
>TRBD1|TRBV5-5|-|TRBJ1-5
TGTGCCAGCAGCTTGGCAGGACAGGGAAGGCAGCCCCAGCATTTT
CASSLAGQGRQPQHF
>TRBD1|TRBV5-1|few|TRBJ2-5
TGCGCCAGCAGCGGAGGGACAGGGGGGTACCAAGAGACCCAGTACTTC
CASSGGTGGYQETQYF
>-|TRBV5-5|-|TRBJ1-5
TGTGCCAGCAGCTTGGTCAGTGGCAGTCAGCCCCAGCATTTT
CASSLVSGSQPQHF
>-|TRBV28|-|TRBJ2-5
TGTGCCAGCAGGACGGACATGCGGGAGACCCAGTACTTC
CASRTDMRETQYF
>TRBD1|TRBV18|few|TRBJ1-1
TGTGCCAGCTCACCAGTGAGGCAGGGGGGCACTGAAGCTTTCTTT
CASSPVRQGGTEAFF
>TRBD1|TRBV6-5|-|TRBJ1-2
TGTGCCAGCAGAGATGGGACAGGGGGCAACTATGGCTACACCTTC
CASRDGTGGNYGYTF